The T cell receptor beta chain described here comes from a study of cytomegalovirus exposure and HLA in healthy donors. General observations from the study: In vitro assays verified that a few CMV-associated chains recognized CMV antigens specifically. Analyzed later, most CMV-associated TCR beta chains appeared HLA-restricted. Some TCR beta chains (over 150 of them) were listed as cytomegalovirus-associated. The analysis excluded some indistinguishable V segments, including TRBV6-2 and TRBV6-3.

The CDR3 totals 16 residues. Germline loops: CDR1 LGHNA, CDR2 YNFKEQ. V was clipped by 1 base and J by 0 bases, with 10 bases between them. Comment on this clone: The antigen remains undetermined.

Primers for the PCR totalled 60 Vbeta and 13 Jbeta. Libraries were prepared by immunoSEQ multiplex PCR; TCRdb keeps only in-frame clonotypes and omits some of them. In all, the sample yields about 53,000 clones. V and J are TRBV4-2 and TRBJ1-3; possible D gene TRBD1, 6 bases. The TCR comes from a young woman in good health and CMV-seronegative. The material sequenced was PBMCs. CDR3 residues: CASSQGYRDSGNTIYF. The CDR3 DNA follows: TGTGCCAGCAGCCAAGGGTACAGGGACTCTGGAAACACCATATATTTT.